This T cell receptor beta chain was identified in a study of T-cell reconstitution after alpha-beta-depleted transplantation in children. A TCRbeta library incorporating unique molecular identifiers was prepared. TCRdb processed the PCR reads anew with MiXCR; each CDR3 protein has one entry. Counted here are some 190,000 distinct CDR3 sequences, roughly 10% occurring once; the ten biggest clones make up approximately 13%. The CDR3 is 15 amino acids. The germline gives CDR1 MNHEY, CDR2 SVGAGI. V was pared by 2 bases and J by 1 base, with 9 bases between. This clonotype was picked up many times. The receptor was derived from a boy aged 2 to 10 with acute myeloid leukemia, due to receive a stem cell transplant. The chain couples TRBV6-5 to TRBJ2-1, with D perhaps matching TRBD1 (5 bases). Source: PBMCs, taken before TCRalphabeta/CD19-depleted stem cell transplant. DNA for the CDR3: TGTGCCAGCAGTTACGTCCAGGGATCCTACAATGAGCAGTTCTTC. Its translation is CASSYVQGSYNEQFF.